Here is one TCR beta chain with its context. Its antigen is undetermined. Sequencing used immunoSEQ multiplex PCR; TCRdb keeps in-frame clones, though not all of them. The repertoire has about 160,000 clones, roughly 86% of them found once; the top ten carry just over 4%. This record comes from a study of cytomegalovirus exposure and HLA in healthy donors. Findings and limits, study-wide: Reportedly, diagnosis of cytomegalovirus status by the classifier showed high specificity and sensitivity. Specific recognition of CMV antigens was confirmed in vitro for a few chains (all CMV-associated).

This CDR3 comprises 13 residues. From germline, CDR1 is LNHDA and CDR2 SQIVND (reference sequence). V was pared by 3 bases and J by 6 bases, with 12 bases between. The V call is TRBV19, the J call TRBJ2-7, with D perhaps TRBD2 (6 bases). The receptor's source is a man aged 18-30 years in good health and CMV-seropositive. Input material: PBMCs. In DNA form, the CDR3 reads TGTGCCAGTAGTATGGAGGGGAGAGGCGAGCAGTACTTC. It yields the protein CASSMEGRGEQYF.